The present T cell receptor (beta chain) was sequenced within a study of a mutant IDH1 vaccine in newly diagnosed glioma (dated by TCRdb to the early 2020s). With respect to the entire study: Across visits V03 through V10, patients got a total of eight vaccinations, given in weeks 1, 3, 5, 7, 11, 15, 19 and 23. In the chemotherapy-containing groups, vaccination started alongside temozolomide cycles, whereas in patients who had radiotherapy alone it started 4-6 weeks after radiotherapy. Of the roughly 34 treated patients, approximately 62% were male and roughly 40% were female, and a mean age of about 37 years was recorded. Before enrollment, most patients had been given radiochemotherapy with temozolomide as standard therapy, while the rest had received either radiotherapy alone or temozolomide alone. Six visits were used for peripheral blood collection: V03 (baseline), V05, V07, V10, V12 and V13. For exploratory analyses, about two dozen treated patients had longitudinal TCRB deep sequencing done wherever samples were available. Beyond this particular receptor, the publication reports: Selection of PBMC samples for TCRB deep sequencing was based on availability. Vaccine-induced immune responses across multiple MHC alleles were detected in about 93% of patients. Pseudoprogression appeared unrelated to alterations in the top peripheral T cell clonotypes detected by TCRB sequencing. The authors stated that sample limitations prevented analyses of patient blood samples from being reproduced.

Trimming takes 5 bases off V and 8 bases off J; junction bases not matched to a gene: 4. The CDR3 runs 12 residues from the cysteine to the phenylalanine. Kept here is only the CDR3 DNA, which spans 36 bases and is read in frame from base 1. CDR1 and CDR2 are drawn from the germline V gene: LGHNA, YNFKEQ. The time point label corresponds to: week 23, last vaccination. A 20-mer mutant IDH1 peptide at 300 micrograms in Montanide made up each vaccine dose, which was injected subcutaneously together with topical imiquimod. Donors had newly diagnosed WHO grade 3 or 4 IDH1-mutant astrocytomas with loss of nuclear ATRX. The samples were drawn from NOA16, a multicentre, single-arm, open-label phase I trial in Germany that tested a mutant IDH1 peptide vaccine in humans for the first time. Genomic DNA for TCRB sequencing was extracted from EDTA blood using the DNeasy Blood and Tissue Kit. Preparation of the library involved the immunoSEQ multiplex PCR assay. Rearranged TCR beta chain sequences were amplified using the hsTCRB Kit according to the manufacturer's protocol. An Illumina MiSeq was used to sequence the TCRB libraries. Per the authors' processing: The kit vendor's proprietary platform handled demultiplexing, trimming and gene mapping. TCRdb mirrors the immuneACCESS table, restricted to in-frame sequences. Some clones are absent from its copies; in checked studies, under half trace to an unresolved V gene, and the reason for the others is unknown. D and trimming were read from the DNA, whereas the V and J calls and clone size are those reported in that table. Counted in this sample were about 38,000 clones; 75% to 85% of them appeared once. The ten largest clonotypes hold over 4.5% of the sample.

Turning to this clone: Its antigen is still unknown. Per-base qualities were not stored, and no clone one base away is much larger.

Sequencing was performed on PBMCs, taken from a glioma patient whose treatment included an IDH1 peptide vaccine. The sequence was collected from a man aged 35 to 55 with glioma. The rearrangement combines TRBV4-2 with TRBJ1-1, with 8 bases aligning to TRBD1. The DNA is TGTGCCAGCAGCGTAGACAGGGGAGAAGCTTTCTTT. It specifies CASSVDRGEAFF.